The clone carrying this T cell receptor (beta chain) was counted only a few times. Its antigen is still unknown. These data are taken from a study of T cells in Graves' hyperthyroidism and ophthalmopathy. Points from the study as a whole: Clonotypes that were expanded in thyroid above 0.001 mostly appeared in blood too.

TCR beta CDR3 regions were amplified from RNA. The study used the HTBI primer set for a first-round RT-PCR of the TCR CDR3. TCRdb re-analysed the multiplex PCR reads in MiXCR, keeping a single row per CDR3 protein. Here the sample spans some 360,000 distinct CDR3 sequences, approximately 13% being singletons. The J segment lost 3 bases and the V segment lost 1 base, leaving 2 bases of the junction unmatched. The CDR3 sequence is 15 residues long. Germline values: CDR1 MGHRA, CDR2 YSYEKL. The chain has TRBV4-1 and TRBJ2-1; 8 bases are shared with TRBD2. This clonotype originated in a woman in her sixties with Graves' hyperthyroidism. Sequenced material: blood. CDR3 loop: CASSQAAGGYNEQFF. The CDR3 DNA reads as TGCGCCAGCAGCCAAGCCGCGGGAGGCTACAATGAGCAGTTCTTC.